The T cell receptor (beta chain) under discussion was sequenced for a study of T cell responses to AZD1222 COVID-19 vaccine. The method was immunoSEQ multiplex PCR; TCRdb's version includes in-frame clones alone and lacks a portion of them. This sample has 150,000 or so clones, with roughly 90% found just once. Germline V gene sequence: CDR1 WSHSY, CDR2 SAAADI. This CDR3 comprises 14 residues. V gave up 3 bases and J gave up 4 bases, with 9 bases separating them. Sample: peripheral blood, taken on day 0 of AZD1222 vaccination. The chain combines TRBV10-2 with TRBJ2-2; D not resolved. The sequence came from an adult in good health. For the CDR3, the DNA is TGCGCCAGCAGTGAAACGGTGTTCACCGGGGAGCTGTTTTTT. Its translation: CASSETVFTGELFF.